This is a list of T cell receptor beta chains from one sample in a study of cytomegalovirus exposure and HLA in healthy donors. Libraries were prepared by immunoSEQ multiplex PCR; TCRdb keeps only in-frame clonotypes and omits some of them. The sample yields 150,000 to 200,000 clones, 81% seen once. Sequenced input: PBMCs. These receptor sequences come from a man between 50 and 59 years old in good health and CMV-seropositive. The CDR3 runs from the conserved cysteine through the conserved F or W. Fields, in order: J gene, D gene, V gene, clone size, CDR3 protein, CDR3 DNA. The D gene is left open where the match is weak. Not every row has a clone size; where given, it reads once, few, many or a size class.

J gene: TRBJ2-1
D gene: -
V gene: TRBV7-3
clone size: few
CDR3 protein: CASSINAKREQFF
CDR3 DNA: TGTGCCAGCAGCATTAACGCCAAGCGCGAGCAGTTCTTC

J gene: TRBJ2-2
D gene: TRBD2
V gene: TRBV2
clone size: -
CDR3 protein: CASGATSGRRGELFF
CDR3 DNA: TGTGCCAGCGGGGCCACTAGCGGGAGACGGGGGGAGCTGTTTTTT

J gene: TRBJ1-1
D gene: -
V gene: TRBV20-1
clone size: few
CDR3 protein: CSATPHRAFF
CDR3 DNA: TGCAGTGCAACCCCCCACAGAGCTTTCTTT

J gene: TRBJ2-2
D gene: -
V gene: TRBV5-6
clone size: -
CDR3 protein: CASSNGLVTGELFF
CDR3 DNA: TGTGCCAGCAGCAACGGACTCGTCACCGGGGAGCTGTTTTTT

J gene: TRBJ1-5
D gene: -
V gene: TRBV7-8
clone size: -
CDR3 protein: CASSSAPAGRPLQPQHF
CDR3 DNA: TGTGCCAGCAGCTCCGCCCCGGCAGGGAGGCCGCTCCAGCCCCAGCATTTT

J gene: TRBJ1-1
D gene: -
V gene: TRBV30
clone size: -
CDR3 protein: CAWSLYRNTEAFF
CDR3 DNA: TGTGCCTGGAGCCTATACAGGAACACTGAAGCTTTCTTT

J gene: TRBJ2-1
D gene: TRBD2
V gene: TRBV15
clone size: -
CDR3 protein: CATSRDFGAGEGEQFF
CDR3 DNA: TGTGCCACCAGCAGAGATTTCGGAGCGGGAGAGGGTGAGCAGTTCTTC

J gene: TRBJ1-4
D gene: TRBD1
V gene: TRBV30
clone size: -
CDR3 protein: CAWSAGQGKEKLFF
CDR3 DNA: TGTGCCTGGAGTGCAGGACAGGGGAAGGAAAAACTGTTTTTT

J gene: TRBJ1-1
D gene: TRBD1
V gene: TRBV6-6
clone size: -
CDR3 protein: CASSYVQGANTEAFF
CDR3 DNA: TGTGCCAGCAGTTACGTTCAGGGGGCGAACACTGAAGCTTTCTTT

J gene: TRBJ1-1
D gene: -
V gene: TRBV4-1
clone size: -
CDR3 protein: CASSRTSGISEAFF
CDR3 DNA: TGCGCCAGCAGCCGAACTTCAGGGATATCTGAAGCTTTCTTT

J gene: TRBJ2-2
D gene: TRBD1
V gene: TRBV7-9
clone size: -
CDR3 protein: CASSFGQGAGELFF
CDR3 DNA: TGTGCCAGCAGCTTCGGACAGGGGGCCGGGGAGCTGTTTTTT

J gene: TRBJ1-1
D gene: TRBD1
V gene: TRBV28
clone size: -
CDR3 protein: CASSGTGIGKTEAFF
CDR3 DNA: TGTGCCAGCAGTGGGACAGGGATCGGGAAAACTGAAGCTTTCTTT

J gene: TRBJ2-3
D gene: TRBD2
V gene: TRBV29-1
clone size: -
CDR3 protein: CSLGLAGYTDTQYF
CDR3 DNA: TGCAGCCTCGGACTAGCGGGGTACACAGATACGCAGTATTTT

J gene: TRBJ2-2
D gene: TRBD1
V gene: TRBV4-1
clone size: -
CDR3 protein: CASSHGTGVTGELFF
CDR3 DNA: TGCGCCAGCAGCCACGGGACAGGGGTTACCGGGGAGCTGTTTTTT

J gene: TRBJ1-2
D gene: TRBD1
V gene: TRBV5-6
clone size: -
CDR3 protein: CASSPDRDYGYTF
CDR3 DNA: TGTGCCAGCAGCCCCGACAGGGACTATGGCTACACCTTC

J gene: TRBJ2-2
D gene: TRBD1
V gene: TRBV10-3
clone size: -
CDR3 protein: CAISVTGAGELFF
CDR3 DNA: TGTGCCATCAGTGTTACAGGGGCCGGGGAGCTGTTTTTT

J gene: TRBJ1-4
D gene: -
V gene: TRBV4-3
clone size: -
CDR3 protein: CASSLQAHGGEKLFF
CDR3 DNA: TGCGCCAGCAGCCTACAGGCCCACGGGGGTGAAAAACTGTTTTTT

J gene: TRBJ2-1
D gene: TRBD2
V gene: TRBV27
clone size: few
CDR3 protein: CASSLKGLGYEQFF
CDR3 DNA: TGTGCCAGCAGTTTGAAAGGACTAGGCTATGAGCAGTTCTTC

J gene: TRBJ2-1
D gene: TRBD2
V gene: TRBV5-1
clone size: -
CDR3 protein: CASSQGTSGLNEQFF
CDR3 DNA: TGCGCCAGCAGCCAAGGGACTAGCGGGCTAAATGAGCAGTTCTTC

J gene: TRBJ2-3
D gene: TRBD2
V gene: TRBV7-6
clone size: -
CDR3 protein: CASSLQAGGFTDTQYF
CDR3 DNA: TGTGCCAGCAGCCTCCAAGCGGGAGGGTTCACAGATACGCAGTATTTT

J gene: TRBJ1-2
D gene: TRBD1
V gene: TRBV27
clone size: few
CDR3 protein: CASHPTGGIGYGYTF
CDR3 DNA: TGTGCCAGCCACCCGACAGGGGGCATAGGCTATGGCTACACCTTC

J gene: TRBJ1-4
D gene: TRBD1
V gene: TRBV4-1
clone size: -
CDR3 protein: CASSQDRVGEKLFF
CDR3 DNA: TGCGCCAGCAGCCAGGACAGGGTGGGTGAAAAACTGTTTTTT

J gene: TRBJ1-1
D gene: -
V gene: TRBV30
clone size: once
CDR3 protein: CAWSVPPTRNTEAFF
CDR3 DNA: TGTGCCTGGAGTGTACCCCCCACACGGAACACTGAAGCTTTCTTT

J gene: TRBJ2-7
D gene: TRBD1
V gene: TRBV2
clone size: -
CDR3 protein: CASSRGYEQYF
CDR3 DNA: TGTGCCAGCAGCAGGGGGTACGAGCAGTACTTC

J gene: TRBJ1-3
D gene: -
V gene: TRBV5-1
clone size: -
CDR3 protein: CASSLAGVEGTIYF
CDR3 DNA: TGCGCCAGCAGCTTGGCAGGGGTCGAAGGCACCATATATTTT

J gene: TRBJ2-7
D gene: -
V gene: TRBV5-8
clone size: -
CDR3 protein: CASSLASYRDYEQYF
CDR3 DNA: TGTGCCAGCAGCTTGGCCTCTTACAGGGACTACGAGCAGTACTTC

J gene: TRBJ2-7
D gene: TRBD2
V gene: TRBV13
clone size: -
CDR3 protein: CASTLAGTYEQYF
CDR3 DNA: TGTGCCAGCACCCTAGCGGGGACCTACGAGCAGTACTTC

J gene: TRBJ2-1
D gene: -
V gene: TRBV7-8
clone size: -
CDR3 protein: CASSSLRGGGGRAYNEQFF
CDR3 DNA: TGTGCCAGCAGCTCCTTAAGAGGGGGTGGCGGGCGAGCCTACAATGAGCAGTTCTTC

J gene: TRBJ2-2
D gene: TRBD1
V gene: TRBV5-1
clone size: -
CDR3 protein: CASSLVQGANTGELFF
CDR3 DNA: TGCGCCAGCAGCTTGGTACAGGGGGCAAACACCGGGGAGCTGTTTTTT

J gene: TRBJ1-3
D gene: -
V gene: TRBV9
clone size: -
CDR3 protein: CASSLEATSGNTIYF
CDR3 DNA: TGTGCCAGCAGCTTGGAGGCCACCTCTGGAAACACCATATATTTT

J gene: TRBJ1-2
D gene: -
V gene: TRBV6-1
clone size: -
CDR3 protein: CASSEAPGQGYGYTF
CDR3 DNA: TGTGCCAGCAGTGAAGCGCCCGGGCAGGGATATGGCTACACCTTC

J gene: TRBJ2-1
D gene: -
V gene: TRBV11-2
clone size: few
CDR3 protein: CASTKLGSSYNEQFF
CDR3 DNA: TGTGCCAGCACCAAACTAGGGAGCTCCTACAATGAGCAGTTCTTC

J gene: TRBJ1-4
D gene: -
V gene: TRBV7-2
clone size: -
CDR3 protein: CASSLGPSEVSVKLFF
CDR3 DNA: TGTGCCAGCAGCTTAGGGCCCTCCGAAGTATCCGTAAAACTGTTTTTT

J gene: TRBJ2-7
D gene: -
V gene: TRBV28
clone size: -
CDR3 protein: CASSPGGGRHYEQYF
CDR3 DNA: TGTGCCAGCAGTCCAGGGGGAGGACGACACTACGAGCAGTACTTC

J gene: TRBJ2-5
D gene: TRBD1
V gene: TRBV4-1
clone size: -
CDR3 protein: CASSQAWTGGFTETQYF
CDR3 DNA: TGCGCCAGCAGCCAAGCATGGACAGGTGGTTTCACAGAGACCCAGTACTTC

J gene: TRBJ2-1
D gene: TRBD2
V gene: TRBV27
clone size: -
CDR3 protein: CASSSRLAGLYNEQFF
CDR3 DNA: TGTGCCAGCAGTTCCAGACTAGCGGGACTGTACAATGAGCAGTTCTTC

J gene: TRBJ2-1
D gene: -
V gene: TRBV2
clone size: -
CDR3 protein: CASSVSGSSYNEQFF
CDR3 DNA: TGTGCCAGCAGTGTTAGCGGTAGCTCCTACAATGAGCAGTTCTTC

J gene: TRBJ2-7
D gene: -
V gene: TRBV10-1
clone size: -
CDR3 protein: CASSDGTSRGEQYF
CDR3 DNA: TGCGCCAGCAGTGACGGGACCTCTCGGGGGGAGCAGTACTTC

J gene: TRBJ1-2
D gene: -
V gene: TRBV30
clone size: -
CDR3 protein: CAWSDTLLYGYTF
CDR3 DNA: TGTGCCTGGAGTGACACCCTCCTTTATGGCTACACCTTC

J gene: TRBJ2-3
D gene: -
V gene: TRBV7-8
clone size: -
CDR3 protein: CASSQGFSSDTQYF
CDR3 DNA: TGTGCCAGCAGCCAGGGATTTTCCTCAGATACGCAGTATTTT

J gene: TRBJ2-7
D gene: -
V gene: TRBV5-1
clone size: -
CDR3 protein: CASSSYRSSYEQYF
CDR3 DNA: TGCGCCAGCAGCTCTTACAGAAGCTCCTACGAGCAGTACTTC

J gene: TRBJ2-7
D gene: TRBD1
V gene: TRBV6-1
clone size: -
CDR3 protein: CASDRQGYSYEQYF
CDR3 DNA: TGTGCCAGCGACCGACAGGGCTACTCCTACGAGCAGTACTTC